This T cell receptor beta chain is drawn from a study of blood T cell repertoires in COVID-19. Study at large: T cells, B-cell-depleted T cells, or PBMCs supplied cDNA or gDNA.

Libraries were prepared by immunoSEQ multiplex PCR; TCRdb keeps only in-frame clonotypes and omits some of them. The top ten hold approximately 8.7% of the sample, which has under 250,000 clones, roughly 80% seen once. CDR3 length equals 14 residues. With 4 bases clipped from V and 2 bases from J, the junction kept 5 bases outside the gene matches. Per germline, CDR1 SGHVS and CDR2 FQNEAQ. This receptor was taken from a woman older than 75 with acute or convalescent COVID-19. Sequencing was performed on peripheral blood. The genes are TRBV7-8 and TRBJ2-7; 7 positions agree with TRBD2. The CDR3 is CASSSLALAYEQYF. Written as DNA, the CDR3 is TGTGCCAGCAGCTCACTAGCGTTAGCCTACGAGCAGTACTTC.